Listed below are T cell receptor beta chains from one sample, sequenced in a study of molecular identifiers for immune sequencing clone quantification. In TCRdb, the PCR reads were re-called with MiXCR into one record per CDR3 protein. In the table there are some 94,000 distinct CDR3 sequences, approximately 25% of which are singletons. The sequencing sample was made of naive CD8+ T cells from blood, with Jurkat cell RNA spiked in. The source is a human donor in good health. Some libraries in this study had Jurkat cell RNA spiked in. Both conserved end residues are part of each CDR3. Each record gives: V gene, D gene, clone size, J gene, CDR3 DNA, CDR3 protein. A D gene is named only where the DNA matches it firmly. Size tells how often a clone was seen (once, few, many) or the class of an expanded clone, and some rows leave it out.

>TRBV9|NA|many|TRBJ2-3
TGTGCCAGCAGCGTAGAAGGGGTTGTAGATACGCAGTATTTT
CASSVEGVVDTQYF
>TRBV7-9|TRBD1|many|TRBJ1-1
TGTGCCAGTCAGCTTCAGGGGGCCCGGACGGAGGGAGGGTGGGTGAACACTGAAGCTTTCTTT
CASQLQGARTEGGWVNTEAFF
>TRBV20-1|TRBD2|NA|TRBJ2-2
TGCAGTGCTAGAGATCTCATTAGCGGGACTAACACCGGGGAGCTGTTTTTT
CSARDLISGTNTGELFF
>TRBV4-3|NA|NA|TRBJ2-3
TGCGCCAGCAGCCGCAATCAGGCCCGGGGGAGAGATACGCAGTATTTT
CASSRNQARGRDTQYF
>TRBV19|TRBD1|NA|TRBJ2-1
TGTGCCAGTAGTTCCGGGACAGGGGGCGTAAATGAGCAGTTCTTC
CASSSGTGGVNEQFF
>TRBV4-3|NA|many|TRBJ2-3
TGCGCCAGCAGCCAAGATTTTCTCACGGTTGACACAGATACGCAGTATTTT
CASSQDFLTVDTDTQYF
>TRBV27|NA|NA|TRBJ2-5
TGTGCCAGCAGTCCCGAGGATGGAGAGACCCAGTACTTC
CASSPEDGETQYF
>TRBV29-1|TRBD1|NA|TRBJ1-2
TGCAGCGTGGGGACAGGGTCCACCTATGGCTACACCTTC
CSVGTGSTYGYTF
>TRBV5-4|NA|many|TRBJ2-7
TGTGCCAGCAGCTTGGCGGGGGACCCTCCCTACGAGCAGTACTTC
CASSLAGDPPYEQYF
>TRBV25-1|TRBD2|NA|TRBJ2-3
TGTGCCAGCAGTGGGTCCCCGGGACTAGCGGTTAGCTCAGATACGCAGTATTTT
CASSGSPGLAVSSDTQYF
>TRBV5-5|NA|NA|TRBJ2-7
TGTGCCAGCAGCTTGGGGAGTGACTACGAGCAGTACTTC
CASSLGSDYEQYF
>TRBV27|NA|NA|TRBJ2-1
TGTGCCAGCAGTTTAGATTATAGGGGCTACAATGAGCAGTTCTTC
CASSLDYRGYNEQFF
>TRBV9|TRBD2|many|TRBJ2-3
TGTGCCAGCAGCGCCGAGACTAGCGGAGACACAGATACGCAGTATTTT
CASSAETSGDTDTQYF
>TRBV7-3|NA|few|TRBJ2-3
TGTGCCAGCAGCTTAGGGAAGCGGTACACAGATACGCAGTATTTT
CASSLGKRYTDTQYF
>TRBV7-9|TRBD1|once|TRBJ2-7
TGTGCCAGCAGCCCCTCTTCCGGGACAGGGTACGATCAGTACTTC
CASSPSSGTGYDQYF
>TRBV29-1|NA|NA|TRBJ1-1
TGCAGCGTTGACGGGCTAGTGGGGACTGAAGCTCTCTTT
CSVDGLVGTEALF
>TRBV7-9|TRBD2|few|TRBJ2-1
TGTGCCAGCAGCTTAGGGGGCGGCGGGAGCTCCTACAATGAGCAGTTCTTC
CASSLGGGGSSYNEQFF
>TRBV4-3|NA|many|TRBJ1-5
TGCGCCAGCAGCCAAGATGGGAAGGTGAACCAGCCCCAGCATTTT
CASSQDGKVNQPQHF
>TRBV19|NA|NA|TRBJ1-2
TGTGCCAGTAGTATGAGGACTGATACTTCTGGCTACACCTTC
CASSMRTDTSGYTF
>TRBV28|TRBD2|NA|TRBJ2-2
TGTGCCAGCAGTTCTCCCGTCCGACTAGCAGTAAACACCGGGGAGCTGTTTTTT
CASSSPVRLAVNTGELFF
>TRBV7-6|TRBD1|few|TRBJ2-1
TGTGCCAGCAGCCCTGACAGGGGGGTTTACAATGAGCAGTTCTTC
CASSPDRGVYNEQFF
>TRBV18|NA|NA|TRBJ1-4
TGTGCCAGCTCAGAGAGCAAGGGGGAAAAACTGTTTTTT
CASSESKGEKLFF
>TRBV30|TRBD2|NA|TRBJ2-5
TGTGCGTGGGGGGGTCGGGAGACCCAGTACTTC
CAWGGRETQYF
>TRBV29-1|NA|NA|TRBJ2-3
TGTAGCGTGAAGGATGACCCCGATACGCAGTGTTTT
CSVKDDPDTQCF
>TRBV19|NA|NA|TRBJ1-2
TGTGCCAGTAGTATAAGTCATCAGGCGAGAAGCGGCTACACCTTC
CASSISHQARSGYTF
>TRBV4-2|NA|NA|TRBJ2-7
TGTGCCAGCAGCCAAGCCCTTGGGGGGGCCTCCTACGAGCAGTACTTC
CASSQALGGASYEQYF
>TRBV7-6|NA|NA|TRBJ1-1
TGTGCCAGCAGCTTAGGTGGGGCATTTGAAGCTTTCTTT
CASSLGGAFEAFF
>TRBV3-1|TRBD1|many|TRBJ2-7
TGTGCCAGCAGCCCCCGGGACAGCTACGAGCAGTACTTC
CASSPRDSYEQYF
>TRBV3-1|NA|many|TRBJ2-2
TGTGCCAGCAGCCAAGGGGATCCCGGGGAGCTGTTTTTT
CASSQGDPGELFF
>TRBV5-1|TRBD2|many|TRBJ2-5
TGCGCCAGCAGCCCTGCGGGGGGCGGCCCAGAGACCCAGTACTTC
CASSPAGGGPETQYF
>TRBV29-1|TRBD1|NA|TRBJ2-4
TGCAGCGTATTGACAGGGGGCACGGACATTCAGTACTTC
CSVLTGGTDIQYF
>TRBV7-9|NA|many|TRBJ2-7
TGTGCCAGCAGCCCCTCCAGCCGGCCTCGGTACGAGCAGTACTTC
CASSPSSRPRYEQYF
>TRBV29-1|NA|few|TRBJ1-3
TGCAGCGTCCCCGGGTTGGGAAACACCATATATTTT
CSVPGLGNTIYF
>TRBV14|TRBD2|NA|TRBJ2-3
TGTGCCAGCAGCCAAAATCCCCACTTTCTAGCGGGGGGCCAGTATTTT
CASSQNPHFLAGGQYF
>TRBV7-6|NA|NA|TRBJ2-1
TGTGCCAGCAGCTCGGGGACCTACAATGAGCAGTTCTTC
CASSSGTYNEQFF
>TRBV27|TRBD1|NA|TRBJ2-1
TGTGCCAGCAGTTTTTCAGGGGGTTATGAGCAGTTCTTC
CASSFSGGYEQFF
>TRBV6-2/TRBV6-3|NA|many|TRBJ1-5
TGTGCCAGCAGTCCATGGGCTCAGCCCCAGCATTTT
CASSPWAQPQHF
>TRBV6-6|NA|many|TRBJ2-3
TGTGCCAGCAGTGACTCAGATGCAGGGGATCTTGAGGATACGCAGTATTTT
CASSDSDAGDLEDTQYF
>TRBV28|NA|many|TRBJ2-5
TGTGCCAGCAGTTTGGTCGGGGAACAAGAGACCCAGTACTTC
CASSLVGEQETQYF
>TRBV27|TRBD1|few|TRBJ1-1
TGTGCCAGCAGTGTACCCCTCCAGGGGGCTGGCACTGAAGCTTTCTTT
CASSVPLQGAGTEAFF